This T cell receptor (beta chain) was captured by sequencing in a study of cytomegalovirus exposure and HLA in healthy donors. The germline V gene has CDR1 GTSNPN and CDR2 SVGIG (reference sequence). The J segment lost 4 bases and the V segment lost 3 bases, leaving 6 bases of the junction unmatched. The CDR3 consists of 14 residues. TCRdb's table, derived via immunoSEQ multiplex PCR, lists solely in-frame clones and lacks some. The repertoire holds approximately 70,000 clones, with 94% as singletons. The sample comprised PBMCs. The sequence derives from a woman under 30 in good health and CMV-seronegative. The chain combines TRBV30 with TRBJ1-2, with TRBD1 matching 9 bases. The CDR3 nucleotides read TGTGCCTGGAGGGGGACAGGGATAGTCTATGGCTACACCTTC. Translation: CAWRGTGIVYGYTF.